This is a list of T cell receptor beta chains from one sample in a study of shared clonotypes between healthy human individuals. TCRdb's table, derived via immunoSEQ multiplex PCR, lists solely in-frame clones and lacks some. The sample holds about 2 million clones; about 94% are singletons and the top ten take around 1.1%. Sample: naive CD8+ T cells sorted from blood. The receptors come from a man aged 18 to 30 in good health. CDR3s include the opening cysteine and the closing phenylalanine or tryptophan. Fields, in order: J gene, clone size, D gene, V gene, CDR3 protein, CDR3 DNA. A D gene is named only where the DNA matches it firmly. Some rows have no size entry. The others give once, few or many, or a class for an expanded clone.

TRBJ2-3 NA TRBD1 TRBV27 CASSLVGGADTQYF TGTGCCAGCAGTTTGGTAGGGGGCGCGGATACGCAGTATTTT
TRBJ2-7 NA TRBD1 TRBV27 CASSPGGVYEQYF TGTGCCAGCAGTCCAGGGGGCGTCTACGAGCAGTACTTC
TRBJ2-2 NA NA TRBV5-1 CASTTQTGGELFF TGCGCCAGCACCACCCAGACAGGCGGGGAGCTGTTTTTT
TRBJ2-7 NA NA TRBV9 CASSVYEAAEQYF TGTGCCAGCAGCGTCTACGAGGCAGCCGAGCAGTACTTC
TRBJ1-5 NA NA TRBV6-6 CASSYFLDSSNQPQHF TGTGCCAGCAGTTACTTTCTAGACAGTAGCAATCAGCCCCAGCATTTT
TRBJ2-7 NA NA TRBV29-1 CSVETVTGQGSYEQYF TGCAGCGTTGAAACCGTAACAGGGCAGGGGAGTTACGAGCAGTACTTC
TRBJ2-7 NA NA TRBV7-9 CASSLEGRREQYF TGTGCCAGCAGCTTAGAGGGAAGGAGGGAGCAGTACTTC
TRBJ2-1 once TRBD2 TRBV27 CASSVRDLAGGFNEQFF TGTGCCAGCAGCGTTAGGGATCTAGCGGGGGGGTTTAATGAGCAGTTCTTC
TRBJ2-1 NA NA TRBV19 CASSTDGSGNEQFF TGTGCCAGTAGTACGGACGGGTCAGGCAATGAGCAGTTCTTC
TRBJ2-5 NA TRBD1 TRBV4-1 CASSQDWDRASETQYF TGCGCCAGCAGCCAAGACTGGGACAGGGCAAGCGAGACCCAGTACTTC
TRBJ2-3 NA TRBD2 TRBV4-1 CASSQLSGGTTDTQYF TGCGCCAGCAGCCAACTTAGCGGGGGGACCACAGATACGCAGTATTTT
TRBJ2-7 NA NA TRBV29-1 CSVVLRDRRAEQYF TGCAGCGTTGTTTTGAGGGACCGGAGGGCCGAGCAGTACTTC
TRBJ2-2 NA TRBD2 TRBV19 CASSILAGAGELFF TGTGCCAGTAGTATCCTAGCGGGAGCCGGGGAGCTGTTTTTT
TRBJ1-3 NA NA TRBV29-1 CSAMIGGRSGNTIYF TGCAGCGCGATGATTGGGGGTCGGTCAGGAAACACCATATATTTT
TRBJ2-5 NA NA TRBV5-1 CASKGRTDYEQYF TGCGCCAGCAAGGGCAGGACCGACTATGAGCAGTACTTC
TRBJ2-2 NA TRBD1 TRBV4-3 CASSQVTGGVTGELFF TGCGCCAGCAGCCAAGTAACAGGGGGAGTCACCGGGGAGCTGTTTTTT
TRBJ1-4 NA TRBD1 TRBV10-3 CAISETGGPNEKLFF TGTGCCATCAGCGAAACAGGGGGCCCTAATGAAAAACTGTTTTTT
TRBJ1-1 NA NA TRBV6-4 CASSDHGQRGISRTEAFF TGTGCCAGCAGTGACCACGGACAGCGGGGGATATCGAGGACTGAAGCTTTCTTT
TRBJ2-5 NA NA TRBV13 CASSLPGEIGQETQYF TGTGCCAGCAGCTTACCCGGGGAGATAGGCCAAGAGACCCAGTACTTC
TRBJ2-7 NA NA TRBV6-6 CASSYTEADYEQYF TGTGCCAGCAGTTATACGGAGGCAGACTACGAGCAGTACTTC
TRBJ2-3 NA NA TRBV4-2 CASSQDAGFTDTQYF TGTGCCAGCAGCCAAGATGCTGGTTTCACAGATACGCAGTATTTT
TRBJ2-5 NA NA TRBV11-3 CASSLQGAETQYF TGTGCCAGCAGCTTACAGGGCGCGGAGACCCAGTACTTC
TRBJ2-1 NA TRBD2 TRBV7-9 CASSAVPAGAPYNEQFF TGTGCCAGCAGCGCAGTCCCGGCGGGAGCCCCCTACAATGAGCAGTTCTTC
TRBJ2-7 NA TRBD2 TRBV10-2 CASSENSGVSYEQYF TGCGCCAGCAGTGAAAATAGCGGGGTTTCCTACGAGCAGTACTTC
TRBJ2-7 NA TRBD2 TRBV11-2 CASSPSPSGMTAEQYF TGTGCCAGCAGCCCAAGCCCTAGCGGGATGACTGCCGAGCAGTACTTC
TRBJ2-3 NA NA TRBV2 CASSEDTQYF TGTGCCAGCAGTGAAGATACGCAGTATTTT
TRBJ1-2 NA NA TRBV27 CASSPYYGVEDGYTF TGTGCCAGCAGTCCTTATTACGGAGTCGAGGATGGCTACACCTTC
TRBJ2-7 NA TRBD1 TRBV29-1 CSATTGTGDGGQYF TGCAGCGCAACCACCGGGACAGGGGATGGTGGGCAGTACTTC
TRBJ2-7 NA TRBD2 TRBV7-2 CASSLSREGLYEQYF TGTGCCAGCAGCTTATCGCGGGAGGGCCTATACGAGCAGTACTTC
TRBJ2-3 NA NA TRBV9 CASRRTPSSTDTQYF TGTGCCAGCCGACGAACGCCCTCTAGCACAGATACGCAGTATTTT
TRBJ2-1 NA NA TRBV9 CASRDRNNEQFF TGTGCCAGCCGGGACCGTAACAATGAGCAGTTCTTC
TRBJ1-2 NA TRBD1 TRBV4-1 CASSQDKRDRGISLQWGYTF TGCGCCAGCAGCCAAGATAAAAGGGACAGGGGGATCTCGTTACAGTGGGGCTACACCTTC
TRBJ2-3 once NA TRBV9 CASSPDYLGYTDTQYF TGTGCCAGCAGCCCAGACTACCTAGGGTACACAGATACGCAGTATTTT
TRBJ1-4 NA NA TRBV5-8 CASSLDGVNEKLFF TGTGCCAGCAGCCTGGACGGAGTTAATGAAAAACTGTTTTTT
TRBJ1-2 NA NA TRBV5-4 CASSLDTGVYGYTF TGTGCCAGCAGCTTGGATACAGGAGTTTATGGCTACACCTTC
TRBJ2-7 NA NA TRBV5-1 CASSLERNEQYF TGCGCCAGCAGCTTGGAGAGGAATGAGCAGTACTTC
TRBJ2-2 NA TRBD2 TRBV27 CASSAGLAGVGELFF TGTGCCAGCAGCGCGGGACTAGCGGGAGTCGGGGAGCTGTTTTTT